This is a list of T cell receptor beta chains from one sample in a study of radiotherapy plus CTLA-4 blockade in lung cancer. Profiling relied on immunoSEQ multiplex PCR, and the TCRdb table lists in-frame clones only, not all of them. The sample has 9,500 to 15,000 clones, about 81% seen once. The sequencing used peripheral blood, collected from a patient treated with radiotherapy plus ipilimumab. The source of these receptors is a human donor with non-small cell lung cancer that progressed on radiotherapy plus ipilimumab. Each CDR3 is given with its conserved first and last residue. The D gene is left open where the match is weak. Part of the rows lack a size; the others show once, few, many or a class for expanded clones.

abundance,v_gene,d_gene,j_gene,CDR3nt,CDR3aa
few,TRBV10-3,.,TRBJ1-1,TGTGCCATCAGTGAGAGTTTTAGAAAAATGAACACTGAAGCTTTCTTT,CAISESFRKMNTEAFF
.,TRBV9,.,TRBJ2-7,TGTGCCAGCAGCCCTTCCGGGACAAATTCCTACGAGCAGTACTTC,CASSPSGTNSYEQYF
.,TRBV15,TRBD1,TRBJ2-5,TGTGCCACCAGCAGCCTCAGGGGGCTGGAGACCCAGTACTTC,CATSSLRGLETQYF
.,TRBV5-1,.,TRBJ1-1,TGCGCCAGCAGCTTACACACTGAAGCTTTCTTT,CASSLHTEAFF
.,TRBV19,.,TRBJ1-3,TGTGCCAGTACCTTTCAGGACAGCTCTGGAAACACCATATATTTT,CASTFQDSSGNTIYF
.,TRBV5-4,.,TRBJ2-1,TGTGCCAGCAGCTCGCGGGTGGGGTCGGCCTACAATGAGCAGTTCTTC,CASSSRVGSAYNEQFF
.,TRBV5-1,.,TRBJ2-5,TGCGCCAGCAGCTTGGACCCACTAGTTTCCGAGACCCAGTACTTC,CASSLDPLVSETQYF
.,TRBV12-5,TRBD1,TRBJ1-1,TGTGCTAGTGGTTTGGGGACAGGGAAGACTGAAGCTTTCTTT,CASGLGTGKTEAFF
.,TRBV9,TRBD2,TRBJ2-1,TGTGCCAGCAGCGTAGCTAAAGGTCCGGGGGGGCGCGTCAATGAGCAGTTCTTC,CASSVAKGPGGRVNEQFF
once,TRBV19,.,TRBJ2-1,TGTGCCAGTAGTATAGGGGACCGTTCGTACGATGAGCAGTTCTTC,CASSIGDRSYDEQFF
.,TRBV7-2,.,TRBJ2-7,TGTGCCAGCAGCTTAGCGCATGGGGGTTACGAGCAGTACTTC,CASSLAHGGYEQYF
.,TRBV10-3,.,TRBJ2-6,TGTGCCATCAATGGGGGGAGCTCTGGGGCCAACGTCCTGACTTTC,CAINGGSSGANVLTF
.,TRBV19,TRBD1,TRBJ1-1,TGTGCCAGTAGTGGGGGACAGGGGTACACTGAAGCTTTCTTT,CASSGGQGYTEAFF
.,TRBV10-3,.,TRBJ2-5,TGTGCCATCAGTGACGGCGGTAAAGAGACCCAGTACTTC,CAISDGGKETQYF
.,TRBV28,.,TRBJ2-7,TGTGCCAGCCTGGGGGAAAGGTTAGGTCGCTACGAGCAGTACTTC,CASLGERLGRYEQYF
once,TRBV7-9,.,TRBJ1-2,TGTGCCAGCAGCTCCCTCGACAGGAGCTATGGCTACACCTTC,CASSSLDRSYGYTF
.,TRBV9,.,TRBJ2-5,TGTGCCAGCAGCCCCCGGATATTGGGGGAGACCCAGTACTTC,CASSPRILGETQYF
.,TRBV2,.,TRBJ1-6,TGTGCCAGCCGGGCGGTAGCCAATAATTCACCCCTCCACTTT,CASRAVANNSPLHF